This TCR beta chain came from a study of a mutant IDH1 vaccine in newly diagnosed glioma. Overall study: In some groups vaccination began 4-6 weeks post-radiotherapy; others received it with temozolomide. Prior therapy was radiotherapy, temozolomide, or both; most received both.

Concerning this clone itself: Its antigen is unknown.

Whole-study findings and limits: Of the patients, roughly 93% had vaccine-induced immune responses.

Profiled with immunoSEQ multiplex PCR; TCRdb holds only in-frame clones, not every one. The repertoire consists of roughly 51,000 clones, with about 81% occurring once and the leading ten covering around 8.4%. The CDR3 covers 12 residues. The germline gives CDR1 SGDLS, CDR2 YYNGEE. Deletions cut 0 bases from V and 12 bases from J, with 12 bases between. Time point specified: week 23, last vaccination. The study gave 300 ug of mutant IDH1 20-mer peptide per vaccine dose, with topical imiquimod. The specimen was PBMCs, collected from a glioma patient whose treatment included an IDH1 peptide vaccine. The rearrangement uses TRBV9 and TRBJ2-5; D tentatively fits TRBD1 or TRBD2 (6 bases each). The receptor's source is a woman between 35 and 50 years old with glioma. Some clones in this sample may be carry-over from other donors' samples. The CDR3 coding sequence is TGTGCCAGCAGCGTAGATAGGGGGGAAGAGTACTTC. Encoded protein: CASSVDRGEEYF.